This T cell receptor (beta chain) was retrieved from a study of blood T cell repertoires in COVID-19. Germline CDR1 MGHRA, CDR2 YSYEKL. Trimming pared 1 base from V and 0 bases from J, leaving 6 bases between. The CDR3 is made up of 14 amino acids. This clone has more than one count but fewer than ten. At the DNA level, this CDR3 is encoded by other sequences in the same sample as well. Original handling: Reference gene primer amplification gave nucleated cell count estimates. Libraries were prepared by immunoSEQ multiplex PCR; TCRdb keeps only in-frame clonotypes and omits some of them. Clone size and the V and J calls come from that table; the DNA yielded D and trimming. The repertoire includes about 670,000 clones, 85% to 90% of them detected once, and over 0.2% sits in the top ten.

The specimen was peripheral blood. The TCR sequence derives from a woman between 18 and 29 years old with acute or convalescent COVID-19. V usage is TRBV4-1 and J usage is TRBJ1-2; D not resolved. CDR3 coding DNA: TGCGCCAGCAGCCAAGGAGGGCCTAACTATGGCTACACCTTC. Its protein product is CASSQGGPNYGYTF.